This paragraph reports one T cell receptor (beta chain). Its cognate antigen is unknown. The data belong to a study of T cells expressing NK-cell markers. Study-wide context: Sorted CD3+CD56+NKG2C+, CD3+CD56+NKG2C- and CD3+CD56-NKG2C+ T cells supplied TCR beta repertoires. Findings of the study overall: These clonotypes also led the CD3+CD56-NKG2C+ fraction in a handful of donors.

The CDR3 runs to 18 residues. Germline V gene lookup returns CDR1 LGHDT and CDR2 YNNKEL (reference sequence). Following a re-call of the 5' RACE reads, TCRdb has one entry per CDR3 protein and lacks DNA. This sample's table has approximately 420,000 distinct CDR3 sequences. The V and J genes are TRBV3-1 and TRBJ2-7; TCRdb's D gene call, TRBD1, goes unchecked for lack of DNA. This clonotype originated in a woman aged 45-65 years in good health. Input material: blood T cells: a sorted CD56 or NKG2C T cell subset, CD4+ or CD8+ T cells, or bulk PBMC T cells (not recorded which). CDR3 residues: CASSQDGSAGTGGNEQYF.